These 10 T cell receptor beta chains came from one sample sequenced in a study of shared clonotypes between healthy human individuals. The assay was immunoSEQ multiplex PCR, and TCRdb's table has in-frame clones only and misses some. The sample lists 550,000 to 850,000 clones, around 77% occurring once. Sequenced sample: memory CD4+ T cells sorted from blood. Subset indicated: CD45RA-negative fraction. These receptor sequences come from a woman aged 25 to 39 in good health.

The genes are TRBV19 and TRBJ2-3, with 12 positions matching TRBD2. Trimming cost V 6 bases and J 5 bases; bases outside gene matches: 6. CDR1 and CDR2 (germline): LNHDA, SQIVND (reference sequence). The CDR3 sequence is 15 residues long. In DNA, the CDR3 is TGTGCCAGTAGGCACCGGGGACTAGCGGGAGATACGCAGTATTTT. This gives the protein CASRHRGLAGDTQYF.

The chain recombines TRBV6-1 with TRBJ1-2; D not resolved. This CDR3 is built from 17 residues. Germline values: CDR1 MNHNS, CDR2 SASEGT. The V end was cut by 2 bases, the J end by 0 bases, with 16 bases between. The CDR3 reads CASSETLLRIANYGYTF. In DNA, the CDR3 is TGTGCCAGCAGTGAAACCCTTTTGAGGATTGCTAACTATGGCTACACCTTC.

V is TRBV6-1 and J is TRBJ2-5, with TRBD2 matching over 8 bases. CDR1 MNHNS and CDR2 SASEGT come from the germline V gene. Trimming cost V 7 bases and J 5 bases; bases outside gene matches: 9. The CDR3 totals 14 residues. The CDR3 sequence is CASTGGRSMETQYF. The CDR3, as DNA: TGTGCCAGCACCGGCGGGAGGTCTATGGAGACCCAGTACTTC.

This clone was seen once. The CDR3 region is CASSFPGEPNTEAFF. DNA for the CDR3: TGTGCCAGCAGCTTTCCAGGGGAACCGAACACTGAAGCTTTCTTT. The V gene is TRBV7-9, the J gene TRBJ1-1, with D perhaps TRBD1 (6 bases). Trimming pared 3 bases from V and 1 base from J, leaving 12 bases between. The CDR3 is 15 amino acids. Germline CDR1 is SEHNR and CDR2 is FQNEAQ (reference sequence).

The chain recombines TRBV7-3 with TRBJ2-5; TRBD2 agrees at 8 bases. The CDR3 is 14 residues long. Germline trimming cut 5 bases from V and 4 bases from J; bases unmatched to any gene: 6. From germline, CDR1 is SGHTA and CDR2 FQGTGA. The CDR3 sequence: CASSPTSVLETQYF. In DNA, the CDR3 is TGTGCCAGCAGCCCGACTAGCGTTCTAGAGACCCAGTACTTC.

Only a few counts were recorded for this clone. V usage is TRBV6-6 and J usage is TRBJ2-1; weak D call: TRBD2 (6 bases). CDR1 and CDR2 (germline): MNHNY, SVGAGI (reference sequence). Trimming removed 4 bases at V and 7 bases at J, with 17 bases between. The CDR3 is made up of 15 amino acids. CDR3 in DNA: TGTGCCAGCAGTTCCACGGGAGAAACGAAGAATGAGCAGTTCTTC. Translating gives CASSSTGETKNEQFF.

In this sample, this clone turned up once. The V gene is TRBV11-2, the J gene TRBJ2-7; 8 nucleotides agree with TRBD1. The CDR3 contains 14 residues. The J segment lost 0 bases and the V segment lost 6 bases, leaving 4 bases of the junction unmatched. Looked up from germline, CDR1 is SGHAT and CDR2 is FQNNGV. In nucleotides, the CDR3 is TGTGCCAGCAGTTCGACAGGGGCCTCCTACGAGCAGTACTTC. It is translated as CASSSTGASYEQYF.

This clone is a singleton in its sample. V is TRBV5-4 and J is TRBJ2-7; D is tentatively TRBD1 or TRBD2 (5 bases each). The CDR3 runs to 14 residues. Germline assignment: CDR1 SGHNT and CDR2 YYREEE (reference sequence). The germline V and J ends were trimmed by 0 bases and 6 bases, with 13 bases remaining between them. CDR3 loop: CASSLVGTSGEQYF. In DNA form, the CDR3 reads TGTGCCAGCAGCTTGGTTGGGACCAGCGGCGAGCAGTACTTC.

The CDR3 DNA follows: TGTGCCAGCAGCTTCGCCCCGGGACAGGGGAGGGGCGAGCAGTACTTC. It yields the protein CASSFAPGQGRGEQYF. The genes are TRBV5-6 and TRBJ2-7; 10 nucleotides line up with TRBD1. V lost 2 bases and J lost 6; bases outside the gene matches: 11. This CDR3 spans 16 amino acids. The V gene's germline CDR1 is SGHDT and CDR2 YYEEEE.

The rearrangement uses TRBV7-2 and TRBJ2-3; D perhaps matches TRBD1 (5 bases). V was pared by 5 bases and J by 0 bases, with 18 bases between. CDR1 and CDR2 from the germline V gene are SGHTA and FQGNSA. This CDR3 is 17 amino acids long. Written as DNA, the CDR3 is TGTGCCAGCAGCCCTTACGAACCGACAGCGAGCACAGATACGCAGTATTTT. Amino acid sequence: CASSPYEPTASTDTQYF.